Given below is one T cell receptor (beta chain) in context. As yet, its antigen is unknown. This entry belongs to a study of cytomegalovirus exposure and HLA in healthy donors. General study results and limits: Among donors in an Asian-associated ancestry cluster, a later analysis reportedly found fewer N-insertions than the roughly 700-donor mean. Data from an earlier analysis indicated that most TCR beta V segments were productive either about 87% or about 30% of the time. An analysis that came later showed most CMV-associated TCR beta chains appearing HLA-restricted.

Researchers ran the PCR with 60 Vbeta and 13 Jbeta primers. Sequencing was performed with immunoSEQ multiplex PCR; in TCRdb, only in-frame clones are kept and a portion is missing. There are under 200,000 clones in the sample; 80% to 90% occur only once, and less than 2% lies in the top ten. This CDR3 comprises 14 residues. Trimming removed 4 bases from V and 3 bases from J; junction bases left unmatched: 1. Looked up from germline, CDR1 is WNHNN and CDR2 is SYGVQD (reference sequence). The source is a young woman in good health and CMV-seronegative. The rearrangement joins TRBV10-1 to TRBJ2-3; 10 bases are a match to TRBD2. Specimen: PBMCs. The CDR3 DNA sequence: TGCGCCAGCAGTGCTAGCGGGGGAACAGATACGCAGTATTTT. Protein product: CASSASGGTDTQYF.